The rows below give T cell receptor beta chains drawn from one sample of a study of CD4 and CD8 cells across lung adenocarcinoma regions. TCRdb re-analysed the PCR reads in MiXCR, keeping a single row per CDR3 protein. The repertoire holds about 20,000 distinct CDR3 sequences, with approximately 47% as singletons. Material for sequencing was CD8+ T cells from the center of a lung tumor. The receptor set was obtained from a female donor with lung adenocarcinoma. The CD4 and CD8 labels of this study may be unreliable. CDR3s include the opening cysteine and the closing phenylalanine or tryptophan. The D gene is left open where the match is weak. The size of a clone is reported for some rows only, either as once, few or many, or as a class for expanded clones.

13	many	TRBV4-2	NA	TRBJ2-3	CASSQEVRGAQYF	TGTGCCAGCAGCCAAGAAGTGAGAGGGGCGCAGTATTTT
13	few	TRBV7-8	TRBD1	TRBJ2-2	CATSGTGVGELFF	TGTGCCACCTCCGGGACAGGGGTCGGGGAGCTGTTTTTT
15	many	TRBV6-5	TRBD2	TRBJ2-5	CASSWGLAGTETQYF	TGTGCCAGCAGTTGGGGACTAGCGGGGACGGAGACCCAGTACTTC
13	medium-sized	TRBV6-1	NA	TRBJ2-7	CASSLADSYEQYF	TGTGCCAGCAGCTTGGCAGATTCCTACGAGCAGTACTTC
14	NA	TRBV10-1	NA	TRBJ2-1	CASSESFRDHEQFF	TGCGCCAGCAGTGAGTCCTTCAGGGACCATGAGCAGTTCTTC
13	few	TRBV6-1	NA	TRBJ2-1	CASSPRTNYEQFF	TGTGCCAGCAGCCCCCGGACAAACTACGAGCAGTTCTTC
15	NA	TRBV27	TRBD2	TRBJ2-6	CASSPLAAGANVLNF	TGTGCCAGCAGTCCCCTAGCGGCTGGGGCCAACGTCCTGAACTTC
16	NA	TRBV6-5	NA	TRBJ2-5	CASSYSVSGAKETQYF	TGTGCCAGCAGTTACTCAGTGTCGGGGGCGAAAGAGACCCAGTACTTC
17	NA	TRBV6-1	NA	TRBJ2-1	CASSEIRGYLTYNEQFF	TGTGCCAGCAGTGAAATCCGCGGCTACCTTACCTACAATGAGCAGTTCTTC
9	NA	TRBV10-3	NA	TRBJ2-2	CANTGELFF	TGTGCGAACACCGGGGAGCTGTTTTTT
16	NA	TRBV6-1	TRBD1	TRBJ2-5	CASSRRQGAGLETQYF	TGTGCCAGCAGTAGACGACAGGGGGCCGGTCTGGAGACCCAGTACTTC
16	NA	TRBV6-1	TRBD2	TRBJ2-4	CASSPSGSVAKNIQYF	TGTGCCAGCAGTCCAAGCGGGAGCGTGGCCAAAAACATTCAGTACTTC
15	NA	TRBV6-1	NA	TRBJ1-5	CASSEAIGWNQPQHF	TGTGCCAGCAGTGAAGCGATAGGGTGGAATCAGCCCCAGCATTTT
15	NA	TRBV5-1	NA	TRBJ2-1	CASRGGSGAYNEQFF	TGCGCCAGCAGGGGGGGTAGCGGCGCCTACAATGAGCAGTTCTTC
13	NA	TRBV10-3	TRBD1	TRBJ2-3	CATGTGGSDTQYF	TGTGCCACCGGGACAGGGGGGTCAGATACGCAGTATTTT
17	medium-sized	TRBV27	TRBD2	TRBJ2-1	CASSLEAGLAGGDEQFF	TGTGCCAGCAGTTTAGAGGCGGGGCTAGCGGGGGGCGATGAGCAGTTCTTC